This T cell receptor (beta chain) comes out of a study of Graves' ophthalmopathy and Graves' hyperthyroidism. Only a few counts were recorded for this clonotype. Each diagnosis was determined on the basis of clinical symptoms, serum thyroxine, TRAb, thyroid ultrasound and orbital computed tomography. TCR beta CDR3 amplification used RNA transcripts. Following a first-round RT-PCR that used HTBI primers, a second-round multiplex PCR was carried out. TCRdb fed the multiplex PCR reads into MiXCR, producing one record per CDR3 protein. The sample lists approximately 410,000 distinct CDR3 sequences, 15% occurring once. V was shortened by 6 bases and J by 11 bases, with 23 bases between the two germline ends. The CDR3 totals 15 residues. Germline CDR1 is MNHNS and CDR2 is SASEGT.

The V call is TRBV6-1, the J call TRBJ2-4, with D perhaps matching TRBD2 (5 bases). Sequencing was done on a sample of peripheral blood. The receptor comes from a woman aged 18-29 years with stable Graves' hyperthyroidism. CDR3 DNA: TGTGCCAGCAGGACCGACTATCCGGGCCCTGGGGTTCAGTACTTC. Its protein is CASRTDYPGPGVQYF.